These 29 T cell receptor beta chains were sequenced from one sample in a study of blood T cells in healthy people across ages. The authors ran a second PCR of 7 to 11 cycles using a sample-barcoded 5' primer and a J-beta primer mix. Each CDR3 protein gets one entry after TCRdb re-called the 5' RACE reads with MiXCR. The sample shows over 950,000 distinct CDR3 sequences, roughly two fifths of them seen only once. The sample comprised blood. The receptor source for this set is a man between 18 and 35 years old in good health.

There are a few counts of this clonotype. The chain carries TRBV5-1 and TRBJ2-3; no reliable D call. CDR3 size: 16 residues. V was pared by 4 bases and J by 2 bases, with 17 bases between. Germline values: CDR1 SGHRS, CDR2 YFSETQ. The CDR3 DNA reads TGCGCCAGCAGCCCTACAGCAACTCCTTCCACAGATACGCAGTATTTT. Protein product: CASSPTATPSTDTQYF.

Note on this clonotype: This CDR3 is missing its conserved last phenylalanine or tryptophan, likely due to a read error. CDR3 in DNA: TGTGCCAGCATAGGTGGGAGGACTGAAGCTTTCCTT. It specifies CASIGGRTEAFL. This sequence joins TRBV2 and TRBJ1-1, with unresolved D. CDR1 is SNHLY and CDR2 is FYNNEI in the germline V gene. Deletions cut 7 bases from V and 5 bases from J, with 11 bases between. The CDR3 length is 12 residues.

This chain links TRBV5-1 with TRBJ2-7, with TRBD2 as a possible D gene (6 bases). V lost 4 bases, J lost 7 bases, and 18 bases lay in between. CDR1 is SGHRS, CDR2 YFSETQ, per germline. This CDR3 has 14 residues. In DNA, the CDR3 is TGCGCCAGCAGCCCCGGGGACTTGTTCAATGAGCAGTACTTC. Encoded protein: CASSPGDLFNEQYF.

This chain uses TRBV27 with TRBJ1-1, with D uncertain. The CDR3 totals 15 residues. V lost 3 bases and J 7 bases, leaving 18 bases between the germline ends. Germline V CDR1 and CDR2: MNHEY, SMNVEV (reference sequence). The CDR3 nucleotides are TGTGCCAGCAGTTTGTCCCGGACGGTTCACTTTGAAGCTTTCTTT. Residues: CASSLSRTVHFEAFF.

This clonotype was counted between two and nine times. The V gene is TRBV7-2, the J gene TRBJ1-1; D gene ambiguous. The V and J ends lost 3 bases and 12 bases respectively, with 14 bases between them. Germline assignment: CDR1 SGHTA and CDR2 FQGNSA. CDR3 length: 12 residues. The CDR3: CASSFREQRSFF. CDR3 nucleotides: TGTGCCAGCAGCTTCCGCGAGCAGAGGTCTTTCTTT.

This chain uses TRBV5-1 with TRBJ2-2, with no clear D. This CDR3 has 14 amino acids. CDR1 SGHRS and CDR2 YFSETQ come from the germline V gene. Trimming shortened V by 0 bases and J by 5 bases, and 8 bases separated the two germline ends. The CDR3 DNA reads TGCGCCAGCAGCTTGGAGGACCAAACCGGGGAGCTGTTTTTT. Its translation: CASSLEDQTGELFF.

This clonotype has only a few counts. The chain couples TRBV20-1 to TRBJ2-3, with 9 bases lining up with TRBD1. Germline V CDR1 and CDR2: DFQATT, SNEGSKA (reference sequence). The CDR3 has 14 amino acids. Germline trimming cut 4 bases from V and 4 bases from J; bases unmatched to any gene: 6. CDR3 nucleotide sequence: TGCAGTGCTACGCCAAGGACAGGGGCAGATACGCAGTATTTT. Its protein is CSATPRTGADTQYF.

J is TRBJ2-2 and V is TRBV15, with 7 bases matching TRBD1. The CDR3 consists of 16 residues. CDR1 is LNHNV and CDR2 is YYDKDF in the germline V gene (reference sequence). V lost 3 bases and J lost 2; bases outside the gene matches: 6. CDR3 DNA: TGTGCCACCAGCAGCAAACAGGGGATTAACACCGGGGAGCTGTTTTTT. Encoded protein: CATSSKQGINTGELFF.

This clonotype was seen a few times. The CDR3 protein is CASSSLRGSETQYF. As DNA, the CDR3 is TGTGCCAGCAGTTCCTTGAGGGGTTCAGAGACCCAGTACTTC. V is TRBV6-2 or TRBV6-3 and J is TRBJ2-5; tentatively, D is TRBD1 or TRBD2 (5 bases each). Germline V lookup: CDR1 MNHEY, CDR2 SVGEGT. The germline V and J ends were trimmed by 4 bases and 4 bases, with 13 bases remaining between them. CDR3 length: 14 amino acids.

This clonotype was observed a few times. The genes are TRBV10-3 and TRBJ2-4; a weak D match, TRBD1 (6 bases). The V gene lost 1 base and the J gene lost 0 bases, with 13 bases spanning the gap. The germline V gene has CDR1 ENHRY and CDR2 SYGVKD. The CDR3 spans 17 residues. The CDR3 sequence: CAISEYGDTLAKNIQYF. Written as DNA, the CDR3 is TGTGCCATCAGTGAGTACGGGGACACTTTAGCCAAAAACATTCAGTACTTC.

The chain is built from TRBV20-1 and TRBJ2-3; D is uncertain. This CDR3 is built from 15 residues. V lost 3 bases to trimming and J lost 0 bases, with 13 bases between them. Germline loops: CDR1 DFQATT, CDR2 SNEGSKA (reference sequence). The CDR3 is CSARALGISTDTQYF. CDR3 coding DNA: TGCAGTGCTAGGGCCCTGGGTATTAGCACAGATACGCAGTATTTT.

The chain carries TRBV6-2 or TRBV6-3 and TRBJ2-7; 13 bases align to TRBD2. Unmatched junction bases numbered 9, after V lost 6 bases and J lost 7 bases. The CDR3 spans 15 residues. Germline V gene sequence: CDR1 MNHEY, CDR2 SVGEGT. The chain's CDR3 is CASRPTSGGVDEQYF. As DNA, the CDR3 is TGTGCCAGCAGACCTACTAGCGGGGGGGTTGATGAGCAGTACTTC.

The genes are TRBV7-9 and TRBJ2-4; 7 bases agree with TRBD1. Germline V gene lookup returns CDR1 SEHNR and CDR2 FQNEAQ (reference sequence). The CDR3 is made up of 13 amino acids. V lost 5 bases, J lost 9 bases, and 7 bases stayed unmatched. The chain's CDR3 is CASSVTTGSIQYF. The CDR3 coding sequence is TGTGCCAGCAGCGTGACGACAGGGAGCATTCAGTACTTC.

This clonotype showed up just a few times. The CDR3 protein is CASSLGGTPNEQFF. The CDR3 DNA follows: TGTGCCAGCAGCTTAGGGGGGACTCCCAATGAGCAGTTCTTC. The chain links TRBV11-2 to TRBJ2-1, with D possibly TRBD2 on 6 matching bases. This CDR3 comprises 14 residues. Germline values: CDR1 SGHAT, CDR2 FQNNGV. Deletions cut 1 base from V and 6 bases from J, with 10 bases between. The whole variable domain, remainder taken from reference TRBV11-2 and TRBJ2-1, is EAGVAQSPRYKIIEKRQSVAFWCNPISGHATLYWYQQILGQGPKLLIQFQNNGVVDDSQLPKDRFSAERLKGVDSTLKIQPAKLEDSAVYLCASSLGGTPNEQFFGPGTRLTVL.

CDR3 nucleotide sequence: TGTGCCAGCAGGCATGCCGACAGGGGAATGAACGAGCAGTACTTC. It yields the protein CASRHADRGMNEQYF. V and J are TRBV2 and TRBJ2-4, with 8 bases identical to TRBD1. The J call could be wrong; TRBJ2-7 is a better fit for the DNA end. Germline V gene data show CDR1 as SNHLY and CDR2 as FYNNEI. The CDR3 covers 15 residues.

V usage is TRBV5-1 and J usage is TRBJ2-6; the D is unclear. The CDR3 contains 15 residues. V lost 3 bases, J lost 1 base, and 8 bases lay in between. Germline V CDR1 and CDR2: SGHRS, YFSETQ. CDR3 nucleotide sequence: TGCGCCAGCAGCTCACCAGGTTCTGGGGCCAACGTCCTGACTTTC. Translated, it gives CASSSPGSGANVLTF.

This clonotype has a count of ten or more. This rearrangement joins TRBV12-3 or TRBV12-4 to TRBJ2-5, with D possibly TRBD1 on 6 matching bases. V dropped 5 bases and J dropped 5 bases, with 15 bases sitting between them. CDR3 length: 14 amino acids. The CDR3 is CASSQGHEEETQYF. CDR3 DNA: TGTGCCAGCAGTCAGGGACATGAGGAGGAGACCCAGTACTTC.

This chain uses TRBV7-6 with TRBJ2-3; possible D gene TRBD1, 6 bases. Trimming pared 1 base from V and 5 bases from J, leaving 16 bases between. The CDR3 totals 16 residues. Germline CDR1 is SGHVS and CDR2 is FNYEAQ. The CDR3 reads CASSLDPVRGLDTQYF. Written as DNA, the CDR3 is TGTGCCAGCAGCTTAGATCCGGTCAGGGGTCTAGATACGCAGTATTTT.

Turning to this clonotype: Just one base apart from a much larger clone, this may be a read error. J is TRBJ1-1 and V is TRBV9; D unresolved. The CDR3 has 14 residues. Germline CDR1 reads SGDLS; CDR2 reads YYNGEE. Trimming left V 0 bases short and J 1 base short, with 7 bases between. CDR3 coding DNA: TGTGCCAGCAGCGTAGTCCCAGCGAACACTGAAGCTTTCTTT. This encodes CASSVVPANTEAFF.

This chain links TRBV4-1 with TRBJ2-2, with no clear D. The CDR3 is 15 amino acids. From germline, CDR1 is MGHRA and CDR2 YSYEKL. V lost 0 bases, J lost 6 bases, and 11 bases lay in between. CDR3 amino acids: CASSQEGSTPGELFF. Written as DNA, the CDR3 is TGCGCCAGCAGCCAAGAGGGGTCGACCCCCGGGGAGCTGTTTTTT.

CDR3 in DNA: TGTGCCAGCAGCGTACAGGTGAACACCGGGGAGCTGTTTTTT. Protein product: CASSVQVNTGELFF. V usage is TRBV12-3 or TRBV12-4 and J usage is TRBJ2-2; D perhaps matches TRBD1 (5 bases). V lost 6 bases and J 1 base, leaving 9 bases between the germline ends. There are 14 residues in the CDR3.

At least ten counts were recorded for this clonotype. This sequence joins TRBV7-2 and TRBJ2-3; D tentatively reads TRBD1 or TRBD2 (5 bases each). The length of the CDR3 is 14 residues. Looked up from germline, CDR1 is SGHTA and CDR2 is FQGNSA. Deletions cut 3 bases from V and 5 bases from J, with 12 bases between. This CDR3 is CASSFGTLGDTQYF. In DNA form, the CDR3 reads TGTGCCAGCAGCTTCGGGACCTTGGGAGATACGCAGTATTTT.

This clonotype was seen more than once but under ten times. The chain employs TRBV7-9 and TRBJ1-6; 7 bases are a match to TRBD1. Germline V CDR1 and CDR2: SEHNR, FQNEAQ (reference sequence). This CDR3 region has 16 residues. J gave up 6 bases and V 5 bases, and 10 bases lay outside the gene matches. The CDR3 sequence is CASSPSGQASNSPLHF. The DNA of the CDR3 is TGTGCCAGCAGCCCTTCCGGACAGGCTTCTAATTCACCCCTCCACTTT.

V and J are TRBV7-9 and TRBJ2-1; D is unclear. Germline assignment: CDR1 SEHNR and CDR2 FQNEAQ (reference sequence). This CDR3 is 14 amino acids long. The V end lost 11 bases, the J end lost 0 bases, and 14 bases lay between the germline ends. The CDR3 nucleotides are TGTGCCTCCATCCCGGGCAGCTCCTACAATGAGCAGTTCTTC. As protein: CASIPGSSYNEQFF.

CDR3 nucleotides: TGTGCCAGCAGTTTGAGGGGGCAAGTGGACGAGCAGTACTTC. This gives the protein CASSLRGQVDEQYF. This chain uses TRBV27 with TRBJ2-7; the match to TRBD1 covers 7 bases. From germline, CDR1 is MNHEY and CDR2 SMNVEV (reference sequence). The V and J ends lost 3 bases and 5 bases, in that order; junction bases with no gene match: 7. This CDR3 is built from 14 residues.

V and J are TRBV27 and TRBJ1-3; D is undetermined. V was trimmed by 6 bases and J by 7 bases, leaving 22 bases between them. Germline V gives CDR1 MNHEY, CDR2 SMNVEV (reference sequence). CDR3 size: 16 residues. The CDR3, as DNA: TGTGCCAGCAGCCCCTGTGTGTGTAGTTATGGGAACACCATATATTTT. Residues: CASSPCVCSYGNTIYF.

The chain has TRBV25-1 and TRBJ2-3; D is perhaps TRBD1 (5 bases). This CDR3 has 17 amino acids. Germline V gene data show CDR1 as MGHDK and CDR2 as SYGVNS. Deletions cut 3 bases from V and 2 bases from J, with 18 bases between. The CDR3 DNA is TGTGCCAGCAGTGACCCTGTAGGGGTTGCGGACACAGATACGCAGTATTTT. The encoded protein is CASSDPVGVADTDTQYF.

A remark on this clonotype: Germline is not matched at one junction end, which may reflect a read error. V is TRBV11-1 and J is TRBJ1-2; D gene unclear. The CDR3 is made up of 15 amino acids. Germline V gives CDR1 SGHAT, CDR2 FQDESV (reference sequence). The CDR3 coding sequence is TGTGCCAGCAGCTTAGCGGCGAAGGCTAACTGTGGCTACACCTTC. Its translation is CASSLAAKANCGYTF.

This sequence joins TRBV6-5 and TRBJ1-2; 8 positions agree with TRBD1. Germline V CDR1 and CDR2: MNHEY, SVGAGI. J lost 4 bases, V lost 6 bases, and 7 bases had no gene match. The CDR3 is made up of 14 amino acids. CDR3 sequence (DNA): TGTGCCAGCAGAGCAGGGGGCGCCGGCTATGGCTACACCTTC. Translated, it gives CASRAGGAGYGYTF.